This T cell receptor beta chain comes out of a study of blood T cell dynamics during melanoma immunotherapy. The germline V gene has CDR1 MDHEN and CDR2 SYDVKM. Trimming pared 10 bases from V and 2 bases from J, leaving 15 bases between. The CDR3 spans 13 residues. Time point in this sample: week 3, after first cycle of checkpoint inhibitor. Blood was drawn before treatment and at week 3 after checkpoint blockade. Clones were sequenced by immunoSEQ multiplex PCR, and TCRdb holds only the in-frame ones, with some missing. The data show more than 15,000 clones, 70% to 90% seen once. This TCR was sampled from a human donor with melanoma. The rearrangement joins TRBV28 to TRBJ2-7; possibly TRBD2 for D (6 bases). The sequences come from blood, collected from a patient treated with checkpoint blockade. CDR3 in amino acids: CATLAGQPYEQYF. The CDR3 nucleotides are TGTGCCACCCTGGCGGGGCAACCCTACGAGCAGTACTTC.